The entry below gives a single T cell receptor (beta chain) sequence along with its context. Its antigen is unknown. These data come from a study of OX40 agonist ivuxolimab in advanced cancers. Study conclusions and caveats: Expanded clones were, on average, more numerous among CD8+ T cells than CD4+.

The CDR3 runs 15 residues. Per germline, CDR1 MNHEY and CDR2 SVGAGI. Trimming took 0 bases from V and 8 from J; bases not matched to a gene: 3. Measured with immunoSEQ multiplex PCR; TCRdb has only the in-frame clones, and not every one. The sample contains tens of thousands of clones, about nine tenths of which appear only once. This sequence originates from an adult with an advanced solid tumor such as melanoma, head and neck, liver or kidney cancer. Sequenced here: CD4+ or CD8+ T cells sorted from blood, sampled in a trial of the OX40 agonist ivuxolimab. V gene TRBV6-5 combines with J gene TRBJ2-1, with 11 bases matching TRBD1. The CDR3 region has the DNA TGTGCCAGCAGTTACTCAGGGACAGGGGGTGATGAGCAGTTCTTC. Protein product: CASSYSGTGGDEQFF.